The 16 T cell receptor beta chains given below trace back to one sample, sequenced in a study of T cell repertoires in cytomegalovirus infection. Each CDR3 protein gets one entry after TCRdb re-called the reads with MiXCR. This table holds approximately 990,000 distinct CDR3 sequences, around 30% found once. The antigens of these receptors remain unknown. The specimen comprised cultured CD8+ T cells from PBMCs, sampled from culture after CMV antigen stimulation. These receptors all come from a human donor in good health (CMV status not recorded). Some clones in this sample may be carry-over from other donors' samples.

In this sample, this clonotype turned up a few times. The V gene is TRBV6-6, the J gene TRBJ2-7; the D gene is possibly TRBD2 (6 bases). Germline values: CDR1 MNHNY, CDR2 SVGAGI (reference sequence). This CDR3 comprises 15 residues. V lost 7 bases and J 0 bases, leaving 16 bases between the germline ends. The CDR3 nucleotides are TGTGCCAGCACCCCTGTCGCGGGGAGCTCCTACGAGCAGTACTTC. It encodes CASTPVAGSSYEQYF.

There are a few counts of this clonotype. V and J are TRBV2 and TRBJ1-5, with D possibly matching TRBD1 (6 bases). This CDR3 is 13 amino acids long. The germline gives CDR1 SNHLY, CDR2 FYNNEI. Trimming removed 9 bases from V and 0 bases from J, with 9 bases in between. The CDR3 bases are TGTGCCAGAGGGGGTGATAGCAATCAGCCCCAGCATTTT. Its translation: CARGGDSNQPQHF.

The chain is built from TRBV4-3 and TRBJ1-5; maybe TRBD1 (5 bases). Trimming shortened V by 1 base and J by 3 bases, and 10 bases separated the two germline ends. This CDR3 contains 15 residues. Per the germline V gene, CDR1 is LGHNA and CDR2 is YSLEER. The CDR3 region is CASSQGTGNNQPQHF. The CDR3 DNA reads TGCGCCAGCAGCCAAGGCACAGGCAACAATCAGCCCCAGCATTTT.

This clonotype was seen many times. The chain carries TRBV7-8 and TRBJ2-6; D is tentatively TRBD1 or TRBD2 (5 bases each). Trimming took 5 bases from V and 0 from J, leaving 23 bases between them. The CDR3 loop spans 20 amino acids. Germline V gene data show CDR1 as SGHVS and CDR2 as FQNEAQ. CDR3 in amino acids: CASSAVIRDRSNSGANVLTF. The CDR3, as DNA: TGTGCCAGCAGCGCCGTAATTCGGGACCGTTCTAACTCTGGGGCCAACGTCCTGACTTTC.

As for this clonotype: At one end the junction does not follow the germline gene, possibly because of a read error. The rearrangement joins TRBV6-2 or TRBV6-3 to TRBJ1-2; 8 bases are a match to TRBD1. The CDR3 totals 14 residues. Germline CDR1 reads MNHEY; CDR2 reads SVGEGT. This chain's CDR3 is CVSSQRTGSYGYTF. The CDR3 DNA sequence: TGTGTCAGCAGTCAAAGGACAGGGAGCTATGGCTACACCTTC.

V and J are TRBV4-1 and TRBJ1-1; 9 positions match TRBD1. The J segment lost 0 bases and the V segment lost 0 bases, leaving 5 bases of the junction unmatched. CDR1 and CDR2 from the germline V gene are MGHRA and YSYEKL. This CDR3 has 17 amino acids. The CDR3 region has the DNA TGCGCCAGCAGCCAAGAGGGGACAGGGACGATGAACACTGAAGCTTTCTTT. As protein: CASSQEGTGTMNTEAFF.

V usage is TRBV4-1 and J usage is TRBJ2-1; 10 bases are a match to TRBD2. The CDR3 is made up of 17 amino acids. CDR1 MGHRA and CDR2 YSYEKL come from the germline V gene. V gave up 1 base and J gave up 7 bases; unmatched junction bases: 10. For the CDR3, the DNA is TGCGCCAGCAGCCAAGTCGAAGCGGGGGGGCCTCGGAATGAGCAGTTCTTC. It yields the protein CASSQVEAGGPRNEQFF.

The chain recombines TRBV19 with TRBJ2-1, with D possibly TRBD1 on 6 matching bases. Germline loops: CDR1 LNHDA, CDR2 SQIVND (reference sequence). Trimming left V 6 bases short and J 4 bases short, with 16 bases between. The CDR3 is 15 amino acids. CDR3 sequence: CASSPSRTAYNEQFF. CDR3 bases: TGTGCCAGTAGCCCATCGAGGACAGCGTACAATGAGCAGTTCTTC.

J is TRBJ2-2 and V is TRBV10-3, with D perhaps TRBD1 (5 bases). Germline loops: CDR1 ENHRY, CDR2 SYGVKD. Trimming cost V 0 bases and J 0 bases, with 8 bases left between them. The CDR3 is 16 residues long. As DNA, the CDR3 is TGTGCCATCAGTGAGTCAGTCAGGGCGAACACCGGGGAGCTGTTTTTT. Protein: CAISESVRANTGELFF.

The V call is TRBV7-9, the J call TRBJ1-1, with 11 positions matching TRBD1. This CDR3 region has 16 residues. Germline V gives CDR1 SEHNR, CDR2 FQNEAQ (reference sequence). The V gene end was trimmed by 5 bases and the J gene end by 1 base; junction bases not matched to a gene: 6. This chain's CDR3 is CASSPRTGGWNTEAFF. CDR3 coding DNA: TGTGCCAGCAGCCCCCGGACAGGGGGCTGGAACACTGAAGCTTTCTTT.

The CDR3 loop reads CASSLNRGTAKNIQYF. CDR3 DNA: TGTGCCAGCAGCTTAAATCGGGGCACGGCCAAAAACATTCAGTACTTC. V and J are TRBV7-4 and TRBJ2-4; D tentatively fits TRBD1 or TRBD2 (5 bases each). The CDR3 is 16 residues long. V lost 2 bases and J lost 1, with 12 bases in between. Germline V lookup: CDR1 SGHVT, CDR2 SQSDAQ.

This clonotype was counted only a few times. This rearrangement joins TRBV6-6 to TRBJ2-1, with D uncertain. The CDR3 is made up of 11 amino acids. Trimming removed 0 bases at V and 14 bases at J, with 8 bases between. Germline CDR1 and CDR2: MNHNY and SVGAGI (reference sequence). The CDR3 nucleotides are TGTGCCAGCAGTTACTCAGGGCCTGAGTTCTTC. It is translated as CASSYSGPEFF.

This clonotype appeared a few times. The CDR3 bases are TGTGCCAGCTCAAAGCAGGGGAACACTGAAGCTTTCTTT. Its protein is CASSKQGNTEAFF. The chain combines TRBV18 with TRBJ1-1, with D perhaps TRBD1 (5 bases). This CDR3 is 13 amino acids long. The germline V and J ends were trimmed by 5 bases and 1 base, with 8 bases remaining between them. Germline-derived CDR1 and CDR2 are KGHSH and LQKENI.

This clonotype showed up just a few times. This chain uses TRBV2 with TRBJ2-7; TRBD1 agrees at 7 bases. The V gene end was trimmed by 10 bases and the J gene end by 4 bases; junction bases not matched to a gene: 7. Germline assignment: CDR1 SNHLY and CDR2 FYNNEI. This CDR3 has 12 residues. The CDR3 DNA sequence: TGTGCCACAGGGACAGCAACGTACGAGCAGTACTTC. This gives the protein CATGTATYEQYF.

The chain couples TRBV19 to TRBJ2-7; the D call may be TRBD1 or TRBD2 (6 bases each). CDR1 LNHDA and CDR2 SQIVND come from the germline V gene (reference sequence). The CDR3 length is 13 residues. V lost 4 bases and J lost 7, with 14 bases in between. The CDR3 DNA sequence: TGTGCCAGTAGTACGACAGGCGGAGGGGAGCAGTACTTC. This sequence encodes CASSTTGGGEQYF. Full variable domain (outside the CDR3, taken from reference TRBV19 and TRBJ2-7): DGGITQSPKYLFRKEGQNVTLSCEQNLNHDAMYWYRQDPGQGLRLIYYSQIVNDFQKGDIAEGYSVSREKKESFPLTVTSAQKNPTAFYLCASSTTGGGEQYFGPGTRLTVT.

V is TRBV2 and J is TRBJ2-1; the D gene is possibly TRBD2 (6 bases). Germline V gives CDR1 SNHLY, CDR2 FYNNEI. V lost 1 base and J lost 1, with 23 bases in between. CDR3 size: 20 residues. The CDR3: CASSEGGGILGPGSYNEQFF. The CDR3 region has the DNA TGTGCCAGCAGTGAAGGTGGGGGGATTTTGGGCCCAGGGTCCTACAATGAGCAGTTCTTC. Drawing the rest from reference TRBV2 and TRBJ2-1, the complete variable domain is EPEVTQTPSHQVTQMGQEVILRCVPISNHLYFYWYRQILGQKVEFLVSFYNNEISEKSEIFDDQFSVERPDGSNFTLKIRSTKLEDSAMYFCASSEGGGILGPGSYNEQFFGPGTRLTVL.